Listed here are 32 T cell receptor beta chains from one sample, sequenced in a study of response to subunit inactivated influenza vaccine. A single record per CDR3 protein comes from TCRdb applying MiXCR to the RT-PCR reads. The sample shows about 500,000 distinct CDR3 sequences, approximately 6.9% of them seen only once. Source: PBMCs from blood, taken less than 30 months after vaccination. All receptors come from a man aged 50-75 years who received an inactivated influenza vaccine.

V gene TRBV7-2 combines with J gene TRBJ1-4; no clear D gene. V was shortened by 0 bases and J by 4 bases, with 12 bases between the two germline ends. Germline CDR1 and CDR2: SGHTA and FQGNSA. The CDR3 has 16 residues. The CDR3 DNA reads as TGTGCCAGCAGCTTAGCGCTGGGCAGGAGTAATGAAAAACTGTTTTTT. This encodes CASSLALGRSNEKLFF.

There are a few counts of this clonotype. The rearrangement links TRBV5-1 to TRBJ2-5; a weak D match, TRBD1 (5 bases). V lost 4 bases and J 5 bases, leaving 15 bases between the germline ends. The CDR3 extends over 14 amino acids. The germline CDR1 and CDR2 sequences are SGHRS and YFSETQ. The CDR3 sequence is CASSPTPGQETQYF. CDR3 in DNA: TGCGCCAGCAGCCCGACTCCAGGGCAGGAGACCCAGTACTTC.

The chain joins TRBV19 to TRBJ1-2, with a weak D call TRBD1 (5 bases). Germline V gene sequence: CDR1 LNHDA, CDR2 SQIVND (reference sequence). This CDR3 spans 14 amino acids. With 4 bases removed from V and 6 bases from J, the gap between germline ends came to 15 bases. The CDR3 DNA reads TGTGCCAGTAGTAGGGCCAGGGAGATCGATGGCTACACCTTC. Its translation: CASSRAREIDGYTF.

This clonotype was seen a handful of times. The V call is TRBV20-1, the J call TRBJ2-7; D unclear. The CDR3 consists of 13 residues. V shed 3 bases and J shed 3 bases, with 12 bases lying between them. Germline V gives CDR1 DFQATT, CDR2 SNEGSKA (reference sequence). CDR3 nucleotide sequence: TGCAGTGCTAGGGACCCCGTGAGCTACGAGCAGTACTTC. This translates into CSARDPVSYEQYF.

The V call is TRBV10-3, the J call TRBJ1-4, with 8 bases identical to TRBD1. The CDR3 covers 15 residues. CDR1 and CDR2 (germline): ENHRY, SYGVKD. V lost 0 bases, J lost 4 bases, and 1 base stayed unmatched. The CDR3 protein is CAISESTGVNEKLFF. CDR3 in DNA: TGTGCCATCAGTGAGTCGACAGGGGTTAATGAAAAACTGTTTTTT.

This chain joins TRBV6-2 or TRBV6-3 and TRBJ2-7; tentatively, D is TRBD1 or TRBD2 (5 bases each). The length of the CDR3 is 14 residues. Germline lookup yields CDR1 MNHEY and CDR2 SVGEGT. Trimming left V 7 bases short and J 3 bases short, with 16 bases between. The CDR3 protein is CASIGTERFYEQYF. Written as DNA, the CDR3 is TGTGCCAGCATAGGGACCGAGCGGTTCTACGAGCAGTACTTC.

This clonotype was counted only a few times. This chain links TRBV4-2 with TRBJ1-1, with D uncertain. This CDR3 is built from 17 residues. The V gene's germline CDR1 is LGHNA and CDR2 YNFKEQ. The V gene lost 2 bases and the J gene lost 0 bases, with 16 bases spanning the gap. The CDR3 coding sequence is TGTGCCAGCAGCCAACCCGCGGCGGGCATACTGAACACTGAAGCTTTCTTT. Translating gives CASSQPAAGILNTEAFF.

In its sample, this clonotype was seen many times. The chain is built from TRBV18 and TRBJ2-2; 7 positions match TRBD1. The CDR3 has 14 residues. The germline V gene has CDR1 KGHSH and CDR2 LQKENI. V lost 8 bases, J lost 4 bases, and 7 bases stayed unmatched. CDR3 protein: CASSPTGATGELFF. The CDR3 coding sequence is TGTGCCAGCAGCCCTACAGGGGCCACCGGGGAGCTGTTTTTT.

At least ten counts were recorded for this clonotype. The chain joins TRBV20-1 to TRBJ2-7; perhaps TRBD1 as D (5 bases). There are 13 residues in the CDR3. Germline V lookup: CDR1 DFQATT, CDR2 SNEGSKA (reference sequence). V lost 0 bases, J lost 10 bases, and 16 bases lay in between. Here the CDR3 reads CSARDFRQGRQYF. The CDR3 DNA sequence: TGCAGTGCTAGAGATTTCCGGCAGGGCCGACAGTACTTC.

This clonotype occurred many times. This sequence joins TRBV5-6 and TRBJ2-4; 9 bases match TRBD2. The CDR3 consists of 18 residues. V lost 1 base to trimming and J lost 0 bases; unmatched junction nucleotides: 8. CDR1 SGHDT and CDR2 YYEEEE come from the germline V gene. The CDR3 sequence is CASSLRLAGTIAKNIQYF. The CDR3 DNA reads TGTGCCAGCAGCTTGCGGCTAGCGGGAACTATAGCCAAAAACATTCAGTACTTC. The entire variable domain, with the rest obtained from reference TRBV5-6 and TRBJ2-4, is as follows: DAGVTQSPTHLIKTRGQQVTLRCSPKSGHDTVSWYQQALGQGPQFIFQYYEEEERQRGNFPDRFSGHQFPNYSSELNVNALLLGDSALYLCASSLRLAGTIAKNIQYFGAGTRLSVL.

This clonotype was recorded at least ten times. The rearrangement joins TRBV4-2 to TRBJ2-4; a weak D match, TRBD1 (8 bases). Germline values: CDR1 LGHNA, CDR2 YNFKEQ. V gave up 0 bases and J gave up 6 bases, with 15 bases separating them. The CDR3 spans 16 residues. The CDR3 coding sequence is TGTGCCAGCAGCCAAGAAACAGGGGGGGTGGGAAACATTCAGTACTTC. Translated: CASSQETGGVGNIQYF.

In its sample, this clonotype was seen a few times. This chain uses TRBV5-1 with TRBJ2-5; D may be TRBD1 (6 bases). The CDR3 sequence is 13 residues long. The V gene's germline CDR1 is SGHRS and CDR2 YFSETQ. V lost 4 bases and J 5 bases, leaving 12 bases between the germline ends. The CDR3 nucleotides read TGCGCCAGCAGCCTAGACGACAGGGAGACCCAGTACTTC. It specifies CASSLDDRETQYF.

V gene TRBV5-1 combines with J gene TRBJ2-1; D may be TRBD2 (6 bases). V was shortened by 1 base and J by 5 bases, with 10 bases between the two germline ends. From germline, CDR1 is SGHRS and CDR2 YFSETQ. The CDR3 spans 14 residues. For the CDR3, the DNA is TGCGCCAGCAGCTTGTTGGGACTGCACAATGAGCAGTTCTTC. Translation gives CASSLLGLHNEQFF.

This clonotype has just a few counts. J is TRBJ2-4 and V is TRBV5-8, with D hard to call. Germline CDR1 reads SGHTS; CDR2 reads YDEGEE. The V end was cut by 7 bases, the J end by 0 bases, with 11 bases between. The length of the CDR3 is 14 residues. This chain's CDR3 is CASGRSIAKNIQYF. CDR3 nucleotides: TGTGCCAGCGGTCGTTCAATAGCCAAAAACATTCAGTACTTC.

This clonotype was seen only a few times. The V call is TRBV5-1, the J call TRBJ2-1, with D unclear. V shed 1 base and J shed 0 bases, with 8 bases lying between them. Germline V lookup: CDR1 SGHRS, CDR2 YFSETQ. The CDR3 is 15 residues long. CDR3 amino acids: CASSLSIYSYNEQFF. CDR3 in DNA: TGCGCCAGCAGCTTGTCGATATACTCCTACAATGAGCAGTTCTTC. The full variable domain, its missing parts supplied by reference TRBV5-1 and TRBJ2-1, is KAGVTQTPRYLIKTRGQQVTLSCSPISGHRSVSWYQQTPGQGLQFLFEYFSETQRNKGNFPGRFSGRQFSNSRSEMNVSTLELGDSALYLCASSLSIYSYNEQFFGPGTRLTVL.

This clonotype was observed a few times. The chain carries TRBV7-9 and TRBJ2-1; 11 nucleotides match TRBD2. The CDR3 runs 14 residues. V gave up 5 bases and J gave up 6 bases; unmatched junction bases: 3. Germline V CDR1 and CDR2: SEHNR, FQNEAQ (reference sequence). In nucleotides, the CDR3 is TGTGCCAGCAGCCTTAGCGGGAGGGTCAATGAGCAGTTCTTC. This translates into CASSLSGRVNEQFF. The variable domain in full, completed from reference TRBV7-9 and TRBJ2-1, reads DTGVSQNPRHKITKRGQNVTFRCDPISEHNRLYWYRQTLGQGPEFLTYFQNEAQLEKSRLLSDRFSAERPKGSFSTLEIQRTEQGDSAMYLCASSLSGRVNEQFFGPGTRLTVL.

The chain is built from TRBV4-2 and TRBJ2-7; TRBD2 agrees at 13 bases. The CDR3 consists of 17 residues. Trimming removed 0 bases from V and 7 bases from J; junction bases left unmatched: 9. Germline V lookup: CDR1 LGHNA, CDR2 YNFKEQ. The CDR3, as DNA: TGTGCCAGCAGCCAAGATCCCGGGACTAGCGGGGTGGGGGAGCAGTACTTC. This codes for CASSQDPGTSGVGEQYF.

This clonotype was seen many times. This chain uses TRBV25-1 with TRBJ1-2, with D perhaps TRBD1 (5 bases). The CDR3 runs to 15 residues. Trimming stripped 1 base from V and 5 bases from J, with 14 bases between. From germline, CDR1 is MGHDK and CDR2 SYGVNS. CDR3 DNA: TGTGCCAGCAGTGAATTTGGGACTGTGAGTTATGGCTACACCTTC. It codes for CASSEFGTVSYGYTF.

The sample holds many counts of this clonotype. The genes are TRBV13 and TRBJ2-1, with D perhaps matching TRBD1 (5 bases). V shed 5 bases and J shed 4 bases, with 9 bases lying between them. CDR3 length: 13 residues. Germline V lookup: CDR1 PRHDT, CDR2 FYEKMQ (reference sequence). CDR3 in amino acids: CASSARQYNEQFF. The CDR3, as DNA: TGTGCCAGCAGCGCCAGACAGTACAATGAGCAGTTCTTC.

This clonotype was counted only a few times. J is TRBJ1-1 and V is TRBV9; D gene ambiguous. The CDR3 contains 15 residues. Per germline, CDR1 SGDLS and CDR2 YYNGEE. The V end was cut by 0 bases, the J end by 1 base, with 10 bases between. The CDR3, as DNA: TGTGCCAGCAGCGTAGTGGGAAATACGAACACTGAAGCTTTCTTT. Its translation is CASSVVGNTNTEAFF. Variable domain in full (rest from reference TRBV9 and TRBJ1-1): DSGVTQTPKHLITATGQRVTLRCSPRSGDLSVYWYQQSLDQGLQFLIQYYNGEERAKGNILERFSAQQFPDLHSELNLSSLELGDSALYFCASSVVGNTNTEAFFGQGTRLTVV.

This clonotype was detected a few times. J is TRBJ2-5 and V is TRBV6-2 or TRBV6-3; the D gene is possibly TRBD1 (6 bases). Germline CDR1 and CDR2: MNHEY and SVGEGT. V was clipped by 0 bases and J by 0 bases, with 14 bases between them. The CDR3 has 17 amino acids. CDR3 protein: CASSYSIGQRNQETQYF. The CDR3 DNA is TGTGCCAGCAGTTACTCGATAGGACAGCGCAACCAAGAGACCCAGTACTTC.

In this sample, this clonotype turned up a few times. The rearrangement links TRBV11-1 to TRBJ2-7; 9 bases are a match to TRBD1. Per the germline V gene, CDR1 is SGHAT and CDR2 is FQDESV (reference sequence). V was clipped by 5 bases and J by 5 bases; unmatched bases: 7. This CDR3 has 14 amino acids. The CDR3 loop reads CASSRGDRVHEQYF. For the CDR3, the DNA is TGTGCCAGCAGCCGAGGGGACAGGGTCCACGAGCAGTACTTC.

This clonotype was found a few times. J is TRBJ2-1 and V is TRBV6-1; D remains unclear. V lost 3 bases to trimming and J lost 9 bases, with 9 bases between them. The CDR3 is 12 amino acids. Per the germline V gene, CDR1 is MNHNS and CDR2 is SASEGT. The CDR3 loop is CASSELSGEQFF. In DNA, the CDR3 is TGTGCCAGCAGTGAGTTGAGTGGTGAGCAGTTCTTC.

Many counts were recorded for this clonotype. The V gene is TRBV7-8, the J gene TRBJ1-5, with D perhaps TRBD1 (6 bases). This CDR3 has 15 residues. The V and J ends lost 5 bases and 0 bases respectively, with 11 bases between them. Germline CDR1 SGHVS, CDR2 FQNEAQ. CDR3 DNA sequence: TGTGCCAGCAGCCAGGACAGTCTTAGCAATCAGCCCCAGCATTTT. It specifies CASSQDSLSNQPQHF.

In its sample, this clonotype was seen a few times. The DNA for the CDR3 is TGTGCCAGCAGCCAAGGCGGTGCCTACGAGCAGTACTTC. Its protein product is CASSQGGAYEQYF. V is TRBV4-2 and J is TRBJ2-7; D is unresolved. Germline V lookup: CDR1 LGHNA, CDR2 YNFKEQ. The V end was cut by 1 base, the J end by 2 bases, with 6 bases between. The CDR3 extends over 13 amino acids.

This clonotype was recorded many times. V and J are TRBV4-1 and TRBJ2-3, with a weak D call TRBD2 (5 bases). The V end was cut by 3 bases, the J end by 5 bases, with 15 bases between. The germline CDR1 and CDR2 sequences are MGHRA and YSYEKL. CDR3 length: 15 amino acids. CDR3 in amino acids: CASSQLRVQIDTQYF. CDR3 sequence (DNA): TGCGCCAGCAGCCAGTTGAGGGTTCAAATAGATACGCAGTATTTT.

This clonotype was seen a few times. This chain joins TRBV27 and TRBJ2-7; D call uncertain. Germline CDR1 reads MNHEY; CDR2 reads SMNVEV (reference sequence). V was shortened by 6 bases and J by 7 bases, with 22 bases between the two germline ends. The length of the CDR3 is 15 residues. CDR3 nucleotide sequence: TGTGCCAGCAGGGCCAGCACGGTGGCCACCGGGGAGCAGTACTTC. It encodes CASRASTVATGEQYF.

This clonotype came up many times. J is TRBJ1-3 and V is TRBV9; 7 nucleotides line up with TRBD1. The CDR3 consists of 15 residues. From germline, CDR1 is SGDLS and CDR2 YYNGEE. V gave up 3 bases and J gave up 0 bases; unmatched junction bases: 3. CDR3 sequence: CASSEGQSSGNTIYF. The DNA for the CDR3 is TGTGCCAGCAGCGAGGGACAGAGCTCTGGAAACACCATATATTTT.

This clonotype was observed many times. The J gene is TRBJ1-2, the V gene TRBV7-2; D not certain. V was pared by 2 bases and J by 2 bases, with 6 bases between. The CDR3 contains 13 residues. From germline, CDR1 is SGHTA and CDR2 FQGNSA. As DNA, the CDR3 is TGTGCCAGCAGCTTATCCAGGAACTATGGCTACACCTTC. It codes for CASSLSRNYGYTF.

This clonotype appeared a few times. The V and J genes are TRBV6-2 or TRBV6-3 and TRBJ1-1; D not certain. Germline values: CDR1 MNHEY, CDR2 SVGEGT. There are 11 residues in the CDR3. V dropped 1 base and J dropped 7 bases, with 4 bases sitting between them. The CDR3 reads CASSYFFEAFF. DNA of the CDR3: TGTGCCAGCAGTTACTTTTTTGAAGCTTTCTTT.

The J gene is TRBJ1-2, the V gene TRBV10-3; tentatively, D is TRBD1 (5 bases). Germline-derived CDR1 and CDR2 are ENHRY and SYGVKD. The CDR3 loop spans 14 amino acids. V was trimmed by 3 bases and J by 8 bases, leaving 16 bases between them. CDR3 sequence (DNA): TGTGCCATCAGTGATGGGGCAGGGTTTGAAGGCTACACCTTC. Its translation: CAISDGAGFEGYTF.

The chain uses TRBV28 and TRBJ2-4; TRBD1 is a possible D gene (7 bases). The CDR3 is 15 residues long. Germline-derived CDR1 and CDR2 are MDHEN and SYDVKM. Trimming took 7 bases from V and 7 from J, leaving 20 bases between them. The CDR3 sequence: CASNGGQRTRNIQYF. The CDR3 DNA reads TGTGCCAGCAACGGGGGACAGCGAACTAGGAACATTCAGTACTTC.